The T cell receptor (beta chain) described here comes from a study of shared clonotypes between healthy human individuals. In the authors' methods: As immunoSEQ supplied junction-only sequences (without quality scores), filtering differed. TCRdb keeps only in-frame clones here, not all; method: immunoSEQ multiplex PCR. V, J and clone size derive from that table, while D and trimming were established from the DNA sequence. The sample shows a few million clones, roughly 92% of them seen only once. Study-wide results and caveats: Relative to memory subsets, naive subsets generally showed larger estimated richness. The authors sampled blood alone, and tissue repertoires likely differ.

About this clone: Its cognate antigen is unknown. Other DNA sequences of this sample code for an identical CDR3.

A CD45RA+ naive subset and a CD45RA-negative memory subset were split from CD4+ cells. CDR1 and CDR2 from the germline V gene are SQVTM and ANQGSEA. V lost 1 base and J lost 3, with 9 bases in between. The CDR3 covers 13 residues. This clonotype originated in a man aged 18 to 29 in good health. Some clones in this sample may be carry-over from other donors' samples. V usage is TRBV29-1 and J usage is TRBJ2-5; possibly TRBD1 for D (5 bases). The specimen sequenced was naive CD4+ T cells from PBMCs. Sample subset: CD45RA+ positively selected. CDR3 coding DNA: TGCAGCGTTGAAGGCGCAGGGAAAGAGACCCAGTACTTC. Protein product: CSVEGAGKETQYF.